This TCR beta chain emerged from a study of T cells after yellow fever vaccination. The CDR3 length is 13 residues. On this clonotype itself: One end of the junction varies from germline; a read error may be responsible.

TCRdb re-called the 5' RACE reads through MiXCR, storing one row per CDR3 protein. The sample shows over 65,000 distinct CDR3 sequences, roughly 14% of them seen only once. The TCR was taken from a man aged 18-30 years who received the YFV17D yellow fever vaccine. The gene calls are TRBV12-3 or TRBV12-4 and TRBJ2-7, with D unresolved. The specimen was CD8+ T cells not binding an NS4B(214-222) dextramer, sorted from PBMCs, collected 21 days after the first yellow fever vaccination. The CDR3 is CTSSFVGVYEQYF. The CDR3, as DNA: TGTACCAGCAGTTTTGTGGGTGTCTACGAGCAGTACTTC.